The 10 T cell receptor beta chains given below trace back to one sample, sequenced in a study of blood T cells in healthy people across ages. PCR was performed a second time for roughly 7 to 12 cycles using a sample-barcoded 5' primer and a J-beta primer mix. One entry per CDR3 protein, called by TCRdb with MiXCR from the 5' RACE reads. The sample includes approximately 820,000 distinct CDR3 sequences, roughly 44% seen only once; the top ten take around 21%. The sequencing sample was made of blood. The source of these receptors is a man aged 55 to 70 in good health.

The sample holds a few counts of this clonotype. The chain recombines TRBV6-2 or TRBV6-3 with TRBJ2-1, with TRBD2 matching 15 bases. This CDR3 is built from 17 residues. The V segment lost 5 bases and the J segment 0 bases; nucleotides outside the gene matches: 2. Germline V lookup: CDR1 MNHEY, CDR2 SVGEGT. CDR3 loop: CASSGTSGGSSYNEQFF. CDR3 coding DNA: TGTGCCAGCAGTGGGACTAGCGGGGGGAGCTCCTACAATGAGCAGTTCTTC.

In its sample, this clonotype was seen a few times. The V call is TRBV5-1, the J call TRBJ2-6; D is unresolved. V shed 5 bases and J shed 3 bases, with 9 bases lying between them. In germline, CDR1 is SGHRS, CDR2 YFSETQ. The CDR3 length is 14 residues. The CDR3 is CASRNQIGANVLTF. CDR3 DNA sequence: TGCGCCAGCAGAAATCAAATTGGGGCCAACGTCCTGACTTTC.

This chain connects TRBV6-2 or TRBV6-3 to TRBJ2-5; D is unresolved. The CDR3 sequence is 14 residues long. V dropped 8 bases and J dropped 4 bases, with 17 bases sitting between them. Germline V lookup: CDR1 MNHEY, CDR2 SVGEGT. The CDR3 spells CASLLTATVETQYF. Here the CDR3 DNA reads TGTGCCAGCTTACTTACGGCGACGGTAGAGACCCAGTACTTC.

The genes are TRBV5-5 and TRBJ1-1; 8 bases are a match to TRBD1. Germline V gene data show CDR1 as SGHKS and CDR2 as YYEKEE (reference sequence). The CDR3 is made up of 15 amino acids. V lost 5 bases to trimming and J lost 1 base; unmatched junction nucleotides: 7. This CDR3 reads CASRKPGQANTEAFF. The CDR3 bases are TGTGCCAGCAGAAAGCCGGGACAGGCGAACACTGAAGCTTTCTTT.

V and J are TRBV6-2 or TRBV6-3 and TRBJ2-3, with D tentatively TRBD2 (6 bases). The germline gives CDR1 MNHEY, CDR2 SVGEGT. Trimming took off 11 bases at V and 4 bases at J, with 25 bases between the two ends. CDR3 size: 16 residues. CDR3 DNA sequence: TGTGCCGGCACCGGGGGTATCGGGAGATCGGCAGATACGCAGTATTTT. Translated: CAGTGGIGRSADTQYF.

The CDR3: CASSDYRGRGAFF. In DNA, the CDR3 is TGTGCCAGCAGTGACTACAGGGGGCGGGGAGCTTTCTTT. The V call is TRBV25-1, the J call TRBJ1-1; 9 positions match TRBD1. From germline, CDR1 is MGHDK and CDR2 SYGVNS. With 3 bases clipped from V and 10 bases from J, the junction kept 6 bases outside the gene matches. The CDR3 covers 13 residues.

The table lists this clonotype with a few counts. The chain employs TRBV12-3 or TRBV12-4 and TRBJ1-5; 10 bases are a match to TRBD1. The CDR3 is 17 amino acids. J was trimmed by 2 bases and V by 6 bases; bases with no gene match: 10. The CDR3 sequence: CASRPTGGRYRNQPQHF. The DNA of the CDR3 is TGTGCCAGCAGGCCGACAGGGGGCAGGTATCGCAATCAGCCCCAGCATTTT.

This clonotype was observed a handful of times. This chain connects TRBV18 to TRBJ2-5; D is unresolved. The last part of the DNA fits TRBJ2-7 better; the J call may be wrong. Germline loops: CDR1 KGHSH, CDR2 LQKENI. The CDR3 length is 14 residues. The chain's CDR3 is CASSPSRTSFEQYF. DNA for the CDR3: TGTGCCAGCTCACCAAGCCGGACGTCGTTCGAGCAGTACTTC.

The CDR3 loop reads CSASVGGSSYEQYF. The CDR3 DNA sequence: TGCAGTGCTAGTGTCGGGGGTAGCTCCTACGAGCAGTACTTC. The rearrangement links TRBV20-1 to TRBJ2-7; D possibly corresponds to TRBD2 (6 bases). Germline V gene sequence: CDR1 DFQATT, CDR2 SNEGSKA (reference sequence). Between the trimmed V and J ends, which lost 3 bases and 0 bases, there was a span of 12 bases. This CDR3 comprises 14 residues.

The genes are TRBV6-2 or TRBV6-3 and TRBJ2-3; maybe TRBD2 (7 bases). Trimming shortened V by 7 bases and J by 4 bases, and 15 bases separated the two germline ends. This CDR3 comprises 14 residues. CDR1 MNHEY and CDR2 SVGEGT come from the germline V gene. This CDR3 reads CASKRGGGADTQYF. In DNA, the CDR3 is TGTGCCAGCAAGAGGGGGGGCGGCGCAGATACGCAGTATTTT.